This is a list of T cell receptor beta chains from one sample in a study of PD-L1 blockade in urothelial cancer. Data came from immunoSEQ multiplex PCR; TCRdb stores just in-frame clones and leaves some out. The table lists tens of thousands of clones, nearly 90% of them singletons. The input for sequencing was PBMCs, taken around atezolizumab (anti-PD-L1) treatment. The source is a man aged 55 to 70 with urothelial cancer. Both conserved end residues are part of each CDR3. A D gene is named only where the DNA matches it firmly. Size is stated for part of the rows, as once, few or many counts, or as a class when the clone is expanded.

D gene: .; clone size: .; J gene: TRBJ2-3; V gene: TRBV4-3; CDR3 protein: CASSLLGADTQYF; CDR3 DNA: TGCGCCAGCAGCCTTCTCGGGGCAGATACGCAGTATTTT
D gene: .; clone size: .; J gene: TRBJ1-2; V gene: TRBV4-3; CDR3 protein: CASSQEYRNYGYTF; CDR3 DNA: TGCGCCAGCAGCCAAGAATACAGAAACTATGGCTACACCTTC
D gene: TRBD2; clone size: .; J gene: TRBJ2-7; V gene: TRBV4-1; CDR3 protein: CASSQDGQRGYYEQYF; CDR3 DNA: TGCGCCAGCAGCCAAGATGGGCAGCGGGGTTACTACGAGCAGTACTTC
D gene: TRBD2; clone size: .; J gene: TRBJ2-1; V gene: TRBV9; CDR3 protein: CASTSGASGNNEQFF; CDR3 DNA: TGTGCCAGCACCTCCGGGGCTAGCGGAAACAATGAGCAGTTCTTC
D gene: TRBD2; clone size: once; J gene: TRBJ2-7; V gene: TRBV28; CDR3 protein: CASSLSTTSGGVITYEQYF; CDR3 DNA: TGTGCCAGCAGTTTATCCACGACTAGCGGGGGAGTAATAACCTACGAGCAGTACTTC
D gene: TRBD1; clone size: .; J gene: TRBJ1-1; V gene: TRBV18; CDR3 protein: CASSPDRGVTEAFF; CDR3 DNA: TGTGCCAGCTCACCGGACAGGGGAGTCACTGAAGCTTTCTTT
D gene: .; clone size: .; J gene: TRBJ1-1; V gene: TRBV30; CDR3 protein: CAWSVQGRRTEAFF; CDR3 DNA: TGTGCCTGGAGTGTACAGGGCAGGAGGACTGAAGCTTTCTTT
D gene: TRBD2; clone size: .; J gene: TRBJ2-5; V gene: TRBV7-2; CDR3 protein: CASSPTNLAGVAQYF; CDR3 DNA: TGTGCCAGCAGCCCTACGAACCTAGCGGGAGTGGCCCAGTACTTC
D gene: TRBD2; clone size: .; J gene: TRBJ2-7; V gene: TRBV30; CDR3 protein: CAWSPGLGPYEQYF; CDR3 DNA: TGTGCCTGGAGCCCGGGACTAGGGCCCTACGAGCAGTACTTC
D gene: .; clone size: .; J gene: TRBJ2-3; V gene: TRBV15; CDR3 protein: CATSRGDLTDTQYF; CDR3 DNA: TGTGCCACCAGTCGGGGAGACCTCACAGATACGCAGTATTTT
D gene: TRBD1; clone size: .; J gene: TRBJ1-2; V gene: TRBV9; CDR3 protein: CASSATDRGTNGYTF; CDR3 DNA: TGTGCCAGCAGCGCCACAGACAGGGGAACGAATGGCTACACCTTC
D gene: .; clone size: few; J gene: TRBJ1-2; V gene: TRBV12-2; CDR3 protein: CAWARVIYGYTF; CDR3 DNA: TGTGCGTGGGCCAGGGTGATCTATGGCTACACCTTC
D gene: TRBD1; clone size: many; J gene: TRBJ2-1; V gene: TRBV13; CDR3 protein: CASSLDRGGDNEQFF; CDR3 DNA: TGTGCCAGCAGCTTGGACAGGGGAGGGGACAATGAGCAGTTCTTC
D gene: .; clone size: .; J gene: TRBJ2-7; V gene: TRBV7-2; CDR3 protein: CASSIPNSYEQYF; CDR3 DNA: TGTGCCAGCAGCATCCCCAACTCCTACGAGCAGTACTTC
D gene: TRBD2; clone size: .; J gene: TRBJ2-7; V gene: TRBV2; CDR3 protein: CASSRLAGGKISYEQYF; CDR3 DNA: TGTGCCAGCAGTCGTCTAGCGGGGGGGAAGATCTCCTACGAGCAGTACTTC
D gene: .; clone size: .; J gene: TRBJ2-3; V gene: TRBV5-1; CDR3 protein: CASRQEPSTDTQYF; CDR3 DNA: TGCGCCAGCAGACAGGAACCAAGCACAGATACGCAGTATTTT
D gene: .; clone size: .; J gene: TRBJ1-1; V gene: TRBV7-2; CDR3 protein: CASSSPQGPAFF; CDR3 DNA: TGTGCCAGCAGCTCCCCACAGGGACCAGCTTTCTTT
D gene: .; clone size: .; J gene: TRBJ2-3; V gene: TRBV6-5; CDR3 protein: CASSYSGHYTDTQYF; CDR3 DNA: TGTGCCAGCAGTTACTCGGGACATTACACAGATACGCAGTATTTT
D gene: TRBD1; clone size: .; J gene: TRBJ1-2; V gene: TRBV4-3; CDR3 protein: CASSQSQGPSYGYTF; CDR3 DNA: TGCGCCAGCAGCCAGTCACAGGGGCCCAGCTATGGCTACACCTTC
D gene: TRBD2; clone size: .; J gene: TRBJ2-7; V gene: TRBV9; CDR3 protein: CASSGGTSGFGAQYF; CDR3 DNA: TGTGCCAGCAGCGGCGGGACTAGTGGTTTTGGAGCGCAGTACTTC
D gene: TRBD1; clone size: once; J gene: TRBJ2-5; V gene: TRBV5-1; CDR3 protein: CASSPRPPGQGGSETQYF; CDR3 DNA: TGCGCCAGCAGCCCCAGGCCACCGGGACAGGGAGGTTCGGAGACCCAGTACTTC
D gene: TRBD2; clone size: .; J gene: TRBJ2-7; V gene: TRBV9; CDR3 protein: CASSVGLAGGPIEQYF; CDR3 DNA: TGTGCCAGCAGCGTTGGACTAGCGGGAGGGCCGATCGAGCAGTACTTC
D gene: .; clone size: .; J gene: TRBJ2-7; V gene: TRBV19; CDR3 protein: CASSIYNRRQYF; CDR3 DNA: TGTGCCAGTAGTATATATAACAGACGGCAGTACTTC
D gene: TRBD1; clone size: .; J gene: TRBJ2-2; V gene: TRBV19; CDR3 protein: CASSQPGTGGFTGELFF; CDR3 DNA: TGTGCCAGTAGCCAACCCGGGACAGGGGGCTTTACCGGGGAGCTGTTTTTT
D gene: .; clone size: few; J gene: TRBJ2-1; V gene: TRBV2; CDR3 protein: CASSEGRTRTRWLF; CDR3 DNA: TGTGCCAGCAGTGAAGGGCGAACCAGAACTAGATGGCTCTTC
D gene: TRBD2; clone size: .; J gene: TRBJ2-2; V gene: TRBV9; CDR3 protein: CASSPSWGGSNTGELFF; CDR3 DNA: TGTGCCAGCAGCCCAAGTTGGGGAGGGTCGAACACCGGGGAGCTGTTTTTT
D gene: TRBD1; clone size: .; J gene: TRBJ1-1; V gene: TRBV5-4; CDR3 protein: CASSSDRGVLNTEAFF; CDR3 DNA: TGTGCCAGCAGCTCCGACAGGGGTGTTCTGAACACTGAAGCTTTCTTT
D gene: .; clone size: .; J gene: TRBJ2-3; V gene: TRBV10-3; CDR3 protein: CAIMAGSTDTQYF; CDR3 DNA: TGTGCCATCATGGCGGGGAGCACAGATACGCAGTATTTT
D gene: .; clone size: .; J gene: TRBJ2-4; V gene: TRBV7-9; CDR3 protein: CASSLRQSDIQYF; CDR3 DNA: TGTGCCAGCAGCTTACGACAGAGCGACATTCAGTACTTC
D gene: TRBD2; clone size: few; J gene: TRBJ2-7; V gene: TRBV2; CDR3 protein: CASSASGLAGSYEQYF; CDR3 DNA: TGTGCCAGCAGTGCCTCAGGACTAGCGGGATCCTACGAGCAGTACTTC
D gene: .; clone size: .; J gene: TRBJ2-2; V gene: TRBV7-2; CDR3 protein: CASSSSGIQVGELFF; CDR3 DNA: TGTGCCAGCAGCTCATCGGGGATCCAAGTCGGGGAGCTGTTTTTT
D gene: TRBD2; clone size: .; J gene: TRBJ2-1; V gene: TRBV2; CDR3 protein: CASSGTGGPYNEQFF; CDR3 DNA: TGTGCCAGCAGTGGGACGGGGGGGCCCTACAATGAGCAGTTCTTC
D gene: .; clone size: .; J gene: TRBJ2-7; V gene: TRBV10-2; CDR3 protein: CASWGQGSSYEQYF; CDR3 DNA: TGCGCCAGCTGGGGGCAGGGAAGCTCCTACGAGCAGTACTTC
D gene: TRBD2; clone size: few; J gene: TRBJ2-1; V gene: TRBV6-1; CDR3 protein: CASMVAGESYNEQFF; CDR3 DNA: TGTGCCAGCATGGTAGCGGGAGAATCCTACAATGAGCAGTTCTTC
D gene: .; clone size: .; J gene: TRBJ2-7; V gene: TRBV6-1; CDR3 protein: CASTHRERYEQYF; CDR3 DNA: TGTGCCAGCACCCATCGGGAGCGCTACGAGCAGTACTTC
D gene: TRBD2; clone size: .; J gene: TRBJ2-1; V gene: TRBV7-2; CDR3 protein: CASSLVGILGLAGGIEQFF; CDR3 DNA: TGTGCCAGCAGCTTAGTGGGGATACTGGGACTAGCGGGGGGGATTGAGCAGTTCTTC
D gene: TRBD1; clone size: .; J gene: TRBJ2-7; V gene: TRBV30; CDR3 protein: CAWNKTRTGTYEQYF; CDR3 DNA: TGTGCCTGGAACAAGACGCGGACAGGGACCTACGAGCAGTACTTC
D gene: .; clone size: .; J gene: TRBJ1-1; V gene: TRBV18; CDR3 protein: CASSPSRENTEAFF; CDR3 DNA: TGTGCCAGCTCACCCTCCAGGGAGAACACTGAAGCTTTCTTT
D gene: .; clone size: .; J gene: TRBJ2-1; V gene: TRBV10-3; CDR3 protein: CAISAGYEQFF; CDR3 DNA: TGTGCCATCAGTGCGGGATATGAGCAGTTCTTC
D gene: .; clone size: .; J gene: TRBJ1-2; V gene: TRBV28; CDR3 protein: CASSSQTPIGANGYTF; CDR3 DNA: TGTGCCAGCAGTTCCCAGACCCCGATAGGGGCCAATGGCTACACCTTC
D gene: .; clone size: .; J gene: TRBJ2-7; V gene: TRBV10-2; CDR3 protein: CASSEHSGEQYF; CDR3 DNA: TGCGCCAGCAGTGAGCACAGCGGGGAGCAGTACTTC
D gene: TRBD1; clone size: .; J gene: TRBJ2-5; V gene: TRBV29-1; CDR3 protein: CSAWLTGQWETQYF; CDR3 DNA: TGCAGCGCCTGGCTGACAGGGCAGTGGGAGACCCAGTACTTC
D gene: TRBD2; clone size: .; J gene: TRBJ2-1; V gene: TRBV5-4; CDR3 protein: CASSGGTSGRNEQFF; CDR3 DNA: TGTGCCAGCAGTGGAGGGACTAGCGGGAGGAATGAGCAGTTCTTC